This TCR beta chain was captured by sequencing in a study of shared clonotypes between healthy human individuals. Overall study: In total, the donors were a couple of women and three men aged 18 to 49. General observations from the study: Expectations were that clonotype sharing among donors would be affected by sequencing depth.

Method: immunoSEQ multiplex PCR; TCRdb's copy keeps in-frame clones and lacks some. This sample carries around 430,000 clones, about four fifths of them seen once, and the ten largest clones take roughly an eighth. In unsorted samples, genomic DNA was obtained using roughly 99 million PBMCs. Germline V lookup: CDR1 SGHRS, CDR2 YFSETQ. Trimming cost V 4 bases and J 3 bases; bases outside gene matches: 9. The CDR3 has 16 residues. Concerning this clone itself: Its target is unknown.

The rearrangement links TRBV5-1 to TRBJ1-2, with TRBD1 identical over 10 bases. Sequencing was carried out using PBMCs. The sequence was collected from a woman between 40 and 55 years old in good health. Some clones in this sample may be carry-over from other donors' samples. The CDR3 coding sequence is TGCGCCAGCAGCATCCTGACAGGGGGCTTTTACTATGGCTACACCTTC. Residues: CASSILTGGFYYGYTF. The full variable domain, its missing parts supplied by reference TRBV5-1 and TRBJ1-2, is KAGVTQTPRYLIKTRGQQVTLSCSPISGHRSVSWYQQTPGQGLQFLFEYFSETQRNKGNFPGRFSGRQFSNSRSEMNVSTLELGDSALYLCASSILTGGFYYGYTFGSGTRLTVV.